This T cell receptor (beta chain) was profiled in a study of blood T cells in healthy people across ages. Study conclusions and caveats: Strongly correlated with naive T cell percentage was TCR beta diversity.

The CDR3 totals 16 residues. Germline V gene lookup returns CDR1 DFQATT and CDR2 SNEGSKA (reference sequence). Trimming removed 0 bases at V and 4 bases at J, with 19 bases between. A J-beta primer mix and a sample-barcoded 5' primer were used in a second PCR of roughly 6 to 12 cycles. Every molecule of cDNA carried a tag from a template-switch adaptor with 12 random nucleotides. Each CDR3 protein gets one entry after TCRdb re-called the 5' RACE reads with MiXCR. The data contain just under 750,000 distinct CDR3 sequences, about 24% of them seen just once; the ten biggest clones take up around a fifth. This clonotype was counted between two and nine times. Antigen unknown.

V gene TRBV20-1 combines with J gene TRBJ2-7; D assignment may be TRBD1 or TRBD2 (5 bases each). The receptor comes from a man aged 65 to 79 in good health. Source material: blood. CDR3 coding DNA: TGCAGTGCTAGAGATACGGGGCCGGGGTCCCAATACGAGCAGTACTTC. Its protein is CSARDTGPGSQYEQYF.